What follows are 12 T cell receptor beta chains derived from one specimen sequenced in a study of T cell responses to AZD1222 COVID-19 vaccine. Clones were sequenced by immunoSEQ multiplex PCR, and TCRdb holds only the in-frame ones, with some missing. The sample comprises about 160,000 clones, 90% of which are singletons, and approximately 1.6% rests with the top ten. This material consisted of peripheral blood, taken on day 0 of AZD1222 vaccination. The receptors here all came from an adult in good health.

The chain carries TRBV28 and TRBJ1-5, with a possible D match to TRBD1 (6 bases). The CDR3 is 14 amino acids. V lost 6 bases, J lost 5 bases, and 14 bases lay in between. The germline V gene has CDR1 MDHEN and CDR2 SYDVKM. CDR3 loop: CASSSAQGDQPQHF. The DNA of the CDR3 is TGTGCCAGCAGCTCGGCACAGGGAGATCAGCCCCAGCATTTT.

V gene TRBV19 combines with J gene TRBJ2-7; the D is unclear. V was pared by 2 bases and J by 0 bases, with 5 bases between. Germline CDR1 and CDR2: LNHDA and SQIVND (reference sequence). The length of the CDR3 is 13 residues. The CDR3 here is CASSISPSYEQYF. The CDR3, as DNA: TGTGCCAGTAGTATAAGCCCCTCCTACGAGCAGTACTTC.

This clone was counted between two and nine times. V and J are TRBV18 and TRBJ2-7; D is unclear. This CDR3 region has 14 residues. The V gene lost 0 bases and the J gene lost 6 bases, with 12 bases spanning the gap. CDR1 and CDR2 from the germline V gene are KGHSH and LQKENI. CDR3 bases: TGTGCCAGCTCACCACCAGGTTCTTGGGCCGAGCAGTACTTC. Translation: CASSPPGSWAEQYF.

The J gene is TRBJ2-4, the V gene TRBV19; tentatively, D is TRBD1 or TRBD2 (6 bases each). The CDR3 covers 15 residues. V lost 3 bases and J lost 1, with 10 bases in between. Germline CDR1 is LNHDA and CDR2 is SQIVND (reference sequence). CDR3 sequence: CASSMMGGAKNIQYF. In DNA, the CDR3 is TGTGCCAGTAGTATGATGGGGGGCGCCAAAAACATTCAGTACTTC.

The chain links TRBV7-3 to TRBJ1-6, with D uncertain. V lost 1 base and J 6 bases, leaving 7 bases between the germline ends. Germline V gives CDR1 SGHTA, CDR2 FQGTGA. The CDR3 loop spans 14 amino acids. CDR3 coding DNA: TGTGCCAGCAGCTTAAGTCAGGTTAATTCACCCCTCCACTTT. Amino acid sequence: CASSLSQVNSPLHF.

The chain carries TRBV18 and TRBJ2-3, with D unclear. The CDR3 is 17 residues long. Trimming shortened V by 0 bases and J by 0 bases, and 13 bases separated the two germline ends. Germline CDR1 is KGHSH and CDR2 is LQKENI. CDR3 region: CASSPPFKSSSTDTQYF. The CDR3 DNA sequence: TGTGCCAGCTCACCACCGTTTAAGTCCTCTAGCACAGATACGCAGTATTTT.

The chain joins TRBV4-3 to TRBJ1-2, with D possibly matching TRBD1 (5 bases). The CDR3 has 14 amino acids. V lost 2 bases and J 5 bases, leaving 12 bases between the germline ends. CDR1 and CDR2 from the germline V gene are LGHNA and YSLEER. CDR3 sequence (DNA): TGCGCCAGCAGCCAAACCTGGACAATGTATGGCTACACCTTC. It encodes CASSQTWTMYGYTF.

The V call is TRBV7-2, the J call TRBJ1-3; possibly TRBD1 for D (6 bases). The CDR3 is 15 amino acids. Deletions cut 4 bases from V and 6 bases from J, with 16 bases between. Germline CDR1 is SGHTA and CDR2 is FQGNSA. The CDR3 reads CASSSRDIFVNTIYF. The CDR3 DNA reads as TGTGCCAGCAGCTCGAGGGACATCTTCGTAAACACCATATATTTT.

This clone has just one count. In the same sample, other DNA sequences code for this CDR3. The chain links TRBV4-2 to TRBJ2-3; D not certain. The length of the CDR3 is 11 residues. The germline gives CDR1 LGHNA, CDR2 YNFKEQ. Trimming left V 1 base short and J 6 bases short, with 2 bases between. The CDR3 protein is CASSQADTQYF. Written as DNA, the CDR3 is TGTGCCAGCAGCCAAGCCGATACGCAGTATTTT.

This chain connects TRBV7-2 to TRBJ1-2; unclear D gene. Trimming shortened V by 6 bases and J by 1 base, and 12 bases separated the two germline ends. CDR3 size: 14 residues. Germline lookup yields CDR1 SGHTA and CDR2 FQGNSA. The CDR3 spells CASRETYHNYGYTF. The CDR3 region has the DNA TGTGCCAGCAGGGAAACGTATCATAACTATGGCTACACCTTC.

The V gene is TRBV3-1 (or the pseudogene TRBV3-2), the J gene TRBJ1-1; 7 bases are shared with TRBD1. V was clipped by 0 bases and J by 5 bases; unmatched bases: 6. Germline-derived CDR1 and CDR2 are LGHDT and YNNKEL (reference sequence). The CDR3 runs to 15 residues. This CDR3 is CASSQDLRGRTEAFF. DNA of the CDR3: TGTGCCAGCAGCCAAGATCTTAGGGGGCGAACTGAAGCTTTCTTT.

For this clone: The junction and the germline gene differ at one end; a read error may be behind it. The chain employs TRBV6-5 and TRBJ1-3; D might be TRBD1 (6 bases). CDR3 length: 16 amino acids. CDR1 and CDR2 from the germline V gene are MNHEY and SVGAGI. CDR3 bases: TGTGCCAGCAGTTACTCGAGCAGGGGCTCTCGAAACACCATATATTTT. Encoded protein: CASSYSSRGSRNTIYF.